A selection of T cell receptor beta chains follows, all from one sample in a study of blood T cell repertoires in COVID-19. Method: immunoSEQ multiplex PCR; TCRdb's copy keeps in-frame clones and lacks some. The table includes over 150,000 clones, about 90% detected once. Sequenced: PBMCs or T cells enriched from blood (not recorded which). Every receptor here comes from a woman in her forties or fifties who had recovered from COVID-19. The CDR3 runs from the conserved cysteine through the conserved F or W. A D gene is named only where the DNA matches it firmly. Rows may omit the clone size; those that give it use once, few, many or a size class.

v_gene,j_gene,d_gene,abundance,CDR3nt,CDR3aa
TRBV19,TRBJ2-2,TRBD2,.,TGTGCCAGTAGTACATCTAGCGGGAGGGCCGGGAACACCGGGGAGCTGTTTTTT,CASSTSSGRAGNTGELFF
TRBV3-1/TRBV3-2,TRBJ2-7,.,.,TGTGCCAGCAGCCCCCGGCGAGGAGGGGTCTACGAGCAGTACTTC,CASSPRRGGVYEQYF
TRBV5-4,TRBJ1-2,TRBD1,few,TGTGCCAGCAGCTTGGACAGGGGGCTATATGGCTACACCTTC,CASSLDRGLYGYTF
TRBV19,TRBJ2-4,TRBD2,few,TGTGCCAGTAGTATCCGGACTAGCGGGAGTATCAAAAACATTCAGTACTTC,CASSIRTSGSIKNIQYF
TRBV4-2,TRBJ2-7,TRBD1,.,TGTGCCAGCAGCCACCGGGACAGGGGAACCTACGAGCAGTACTTC,CASSHRDRGTYEQYF
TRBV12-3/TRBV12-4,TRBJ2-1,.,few,TGTGCCAGCAGCTCGACAGCCCTCTCACGGTTCTTC,CASSSTALSRFF
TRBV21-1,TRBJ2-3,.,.,TGTGCCAGCAGCAAAGAAGGGGGCCGGACTAGCGGGAAAGGATACGATACGCAGTATTTT,CASSKEGGRTSGKGYDTQYF
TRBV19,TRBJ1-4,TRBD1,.,TGTGCCAGTAGGGACAGGGGGAATGGTAATGAAAAACTGTTTTTT,CASRDRGNGNEKLFF
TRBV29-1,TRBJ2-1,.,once,TGCAGCGTTGAAGATGGCCGGGGGGAGCAGTTCTTC,CSVEDGRGEQFF
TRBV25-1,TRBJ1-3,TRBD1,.,TGTGCCAGCAGTGCGTCGGGACAGGGCCTTGGAAACACCATATATTTT,CASSASGQGLGNTIYF
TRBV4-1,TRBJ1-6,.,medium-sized,TGCGCCAGCAGCCAAGATGACAGCTCCTATAATTCACCCCTCCACTTT,CASSQDDSSYNSPLHF
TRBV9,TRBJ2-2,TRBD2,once,TGTGCCAGCGGACTAGCGGGTGGAAATGGGGAGCTGTTTTTT,CASGLAGGNGELFF
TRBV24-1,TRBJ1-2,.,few,TGTGCCACCAGTGTCTCGGGGACAACTAACTATGGCTACACCTTC,CATSVSGTTNYGYTF
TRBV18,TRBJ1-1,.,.,TGTGCCAGCTCACCGCTAACCACTGAAGCTTTCTTT,CASSPLTTEAFF
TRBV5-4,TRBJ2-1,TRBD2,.,TGTGCCAGCAGCTTGCCCAGAGCGGGAGGAGGGTACAATGAGCAGTTCTTC,CASSLPRAGGGYNEQFF
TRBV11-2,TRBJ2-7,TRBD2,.,TGTGCCAGCAGCTTAGCCGGGCGGGAGCTCCGGGACGAGCAGTACTTC,CASSLAGRELRDEQYF
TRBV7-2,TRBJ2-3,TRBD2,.,TGTGCCAGCAGCTTAGGTACTAGCGGACGGGATACGCAGTATTTT,CASSLGTSGRDTQYF
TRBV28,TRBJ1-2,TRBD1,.,TGTGCCAGCAGTTCACAGGGGGCCTCTAGCTATGGCTACACCTTC,CASSSQGASSYGYTF
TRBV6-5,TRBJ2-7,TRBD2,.,TGTGCCAGCAGTTACGGTAGCGGGACTAGCTCCTACGAGCAGTACTTC,CASSYGSGTSSYEQYF
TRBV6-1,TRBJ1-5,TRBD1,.,TGTGCCAGCAGTGAGACAGGGTACAATCAGCCCCAGCATTTT,CASSETGYNQPQHF
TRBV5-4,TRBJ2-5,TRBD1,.,TGTGCCAGCAGCCAGGACAGGGAAGAGACCCAGTACTTC,CASSQDREETQYF
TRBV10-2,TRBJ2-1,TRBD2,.,TGCGCCAGCTCTCTAGCGGTCTCCTACAATGAGCAGTTCTTC,CASSLAVSYNEQFF
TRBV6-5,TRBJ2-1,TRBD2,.,TGTGCCAGCAGCCCCGGCCAGGGACTAGCAGAGTTCTTC,CASSPGQGLAEFF
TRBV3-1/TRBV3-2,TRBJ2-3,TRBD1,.,TGTGCCAGCAGCCCTGGACAGGGATTTTTTGCAGATACGCAGTATTTT,CASSPGQGFFADTQYF
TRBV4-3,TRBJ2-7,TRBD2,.,TGCGCCAGCAGCCAAGATATAGCGGGGACCTACGAGCAGTACTTC,CASSQDIAGTYEQYF
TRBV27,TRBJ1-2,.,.,TGTGCCAGCAGCCCCTCGGACTCTAACTATGGCTACACCTTC,CASSPSDSNYGYTF
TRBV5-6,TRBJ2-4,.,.,TGTGCCAGCAGCTTGGAGGGGCCAGACATTCAGTACTTC,CASSLEGPDIQYF
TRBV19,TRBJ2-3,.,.,TGTGCCAGTAGTTACACAGATACGCAGTATTTT,CASSYTDTQYF
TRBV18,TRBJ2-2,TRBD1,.,TGTGCCACCCATCCGGGACAGGGGGCGTCCGGGGAGCTGTTTTTT,CATHPGQGASGELFF
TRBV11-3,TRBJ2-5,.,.,TGTGCCAGCAGCTTGCAGGGAGAGACCCAGTACTTC,CASSLQGETQYF
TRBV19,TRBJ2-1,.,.,TGTGCCAGATCTAGTAGAAGGCAGTTCTTC,CARSSRRQFF
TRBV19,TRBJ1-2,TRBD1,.,TGTGCCAGTAGTATCTCGACAGGGGCTGACTATGGCTACACCTTC,CASSISTGADYGYTF
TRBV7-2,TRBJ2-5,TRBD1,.,TGTGCCAGCAGCTTAGGAGGACAGGGAGAGACCCAGTACTTC,CASSLGGQGETQYF
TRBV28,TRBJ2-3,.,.,TGTGCCAGCGTTCCCCGAAGGGGCTTTAGCACAGATACGCAGTATTTT,CASVPRRGFSTDTQYF
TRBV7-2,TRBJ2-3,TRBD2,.,TGTGCCAGCAGCTTAGTACCCGGCCCAACTAGCGGGAGGACAGATACGCAGTATTTT,CASSLVPGPTSGRTDTQYF
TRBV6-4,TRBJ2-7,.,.,TGTGCCAGCAGCTCCCCCTACGAGCAGTACTTC,CASSSPYEQYF
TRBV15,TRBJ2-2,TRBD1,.,TGTGCCACCAGCAGAGGACAGGGAAGGGGCACCGGGGAGCTGTTTTTT,CATSRGQGRGTGELFF
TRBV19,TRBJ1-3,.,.,TGTGCCAGTAGTATATTTGTCGGGGGCTCTGGAAACACCATATATTTT,CASSIFVGGSGNTIYF
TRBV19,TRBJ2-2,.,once,TGTGCCAGTAGGAACTCCAGGGGACCAAACACCGGGGAGCTGTTTTTT,CASRNSRGPNTGELFF
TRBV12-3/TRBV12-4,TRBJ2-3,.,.,TGTGCCAGCAGTTTAGCGGGAGCCCGTCGCCCCCAGTTT,CASSLAGARRPQF
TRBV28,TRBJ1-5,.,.,TGTGCCAGCAGTTTTGGACAGCTTTATAGCAATCAGCCCCAGCATTTT,CASSFGQLYSNQPQHF
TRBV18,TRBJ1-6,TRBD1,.,TGTGCCAGCTCAAAGGACAGGGCTAATTCACCCCTCCACTTT,CASSKDRANSPLHF
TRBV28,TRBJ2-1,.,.,TGTGCCAGCCAGTACTCCTACAATGAGCAGTTCTTC,CASQYSYNEQFF
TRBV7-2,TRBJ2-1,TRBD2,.,TGTGCCAGCAGCCCAGTAGCGGGAGTGGGTGAGCAGTTCTTC,CASSPVAGVGEQFF
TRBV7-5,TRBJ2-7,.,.,TGTGCCAGAAGCCGCGCTACCGGGACAGGGGGCTACGAGCAGTACTTC,CARSRATGTGGYEQYF
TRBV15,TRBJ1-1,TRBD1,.,TGTGCCACCAGCAGAGGGGACAGGATGAACACTGAAGCTTTCTTT,CATSRGDRMNTEAFF
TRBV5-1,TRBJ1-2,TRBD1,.,TGCGCCAGCAGCAGGGACAGCTCCTATGGCTACACCTTC,CASSRDSSYGYTF
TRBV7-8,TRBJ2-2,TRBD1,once,TGTGCCAGCAGCTTTAATCCCCGACAGCAGGGGGTTGCCGGGGAGCTGTTTTTT,CASSFNPRQQGVAGELFF